The rows below give T cell receptor beta chains drawn from one sample of a study of blood T cell repertoires in COVID-19. Sequencing used immunoSEQ multiplex PCR; TCRdb keeps in-frame clones, though not all of them. This sample yields 650,000 to 800,000 clones, of which around 90% are seen a single time; 0.2% to 0.3% belongs to the top ten. Material: peripheral blood. All receptors come from a woman younger than 30 with acute or convalescent COVID-19. The CDR3 runs from the conserved cysteine through the conserved F or W. The order of the fields is CDR3 DNA, CDR3 protein, V gene, J gene, clone size, D gene. The D gene is left open where the match is weak. Clone size is given for some rows only: seen once, a few or many times, or a class if the clone is expanded.

CDR3nt: TGTGCCAGCAGCCCCTCAAGAGGGACCCAGTACTTC; CDR3aa: CASSPSRGTQYF; v_gene: TRBV6-5; j_gene: TRBJ2-5; abundance: .; d_gene: .
CDR3nt: TGTGCCAGCAGCACACGGACAGGGAGCGGGGAGCTGTTTTTT; CDR3aa: CASSTRTGSGELFF; v_gene: TRBV7-2; j_gene: TRBJ2-2; abundance: .; d_gene: TRBD1
CDR3nt: TGCAGTGCTAGGGAGGGCTATGGCTACACCTTC; CDR3aa: CSAREGYGYTF; v_gene: TRBV20-1; j_gene: TRBJ1-2; abundance: once; d_gene: .
CDR3nt: TGTGCCAGCAGTCCTCGGGGGAACACTGAAGCTTTCTTT; CDR3aa: CASSPRGNTEAFF; v_gene: TRBV27; j_gene: TRBJ1-1; abundance: .; d_gene: .
CDR3nt: TGTGCCAGCAGCCAACGGGACTCATACGCTAGCACAGATACGCAGTATTTT; CDR3aa: CASSQRDSYASTDTQYF; v_gene: TRBV3-1/TRBV3-2; j_gene: TRBJ2-3; abundance: .; d_gene: .
CDR3nt: TGTGCCAGCGCGGGGGGGCCCAATCAGCCCCAGCATTTT; CDR3aa: CASAGGPNQPQHF; v_gene: TRBV7-9; j_gene: TRBJ1-5; abundance: .; d_gene: .
CDR3nt: TGTGCCAGCAGCGTAGGAGGACAGGGAGCTGGAAACACCATATATTTT; CDR3aa: CASSVGGQGAGNTIYF; v_gene: TRBV9; j_gene: TRBJ1-3; abundance: .; d_gene: TRBD1
CDR3nt: TGTGCCAGCAGCCAAGGGGACATTCGGTACGAGCAGTACTTC; CDR3aa: CASSQGDIRYEQYF; v_gene: TRBV3-1/TRBV3-2; j_gene: TRBJ2-7; abundance: .; d_gene: .
CDR3nt: TGTGCCAGCAGCGTCGGGACAACAAGAAACACCATATATTTT; CDR3aa: CASSVGTTRNTIYF; v_gene: TRBV11-1; j_gene: TRBJ1-3; abundance: .; d_gene: .
CDR3nt: TGTGCCAGCAGCTTACAAAGGGGGACGATCAATGAGCAGTTCTTC; CDR3aa: CASSLQRGTINEQFF; v_gene: TRBV7-9; j_gene: TRBJ2-1; abundance: .; d_gene: .
CDR3nt: TGTGCCAGCAGTCCATGGACCCCGAGGGCGACTGAAGCTTTCTTT; CDR3aa: CASSPWTPRATEAFF; v_gene: TRBV27; j_gene: TRBJ1-1; abundance: .; d_gene: .
CDR3nt: TGCGCCAGCAGCCAAGATCGCGCTAGCGGGGTGGAGACCCAGTACTTC; CDR3aa: CASSQDRASGVETQYF; v_gene: TRBV4-3; j_gene: TRBJ2-5; abundance: .; d_gene: TRBD2
CDR3nt: TGTGCCAGCAGCCCAGGGGTACGTCAGCCCCAGCATTTT; CDR3aa: CASSPGVRQPQHF; v_gene: TRBV27; j_gene: TRBJ1-5; abundance: .; d_gene: .
CDR3nt: TGTGCCTGGAGTGAAGGGACTAGCACAGATACGCAGTATTTT; CDR3aa: CAWSEGTSTDTQYF; v_gene: TRBV30; j_gene: TRBJ2-3; abundance: .; d_gene: .
CDR3nt: TGTGCCAGCAGTGTGGCGGGGATGAACACTGAAGCTTTCTTT; CDR3aa: CASSVAGMNTEAFF; v_gene: TRBV28; j_gene: TRBJ1-1; abundance: .; d_gene: .
CDR3nt: TGTGCCAGCAGCGGAGCGGGGATGAATGAGCAGTTCTTC; CDR3aa: CASSGAGMNEQFF; v_gene: TRBV9; j_gene: TRBJ2-1; abundance: .; d_gene: TRBD2
CDR3nt: TGTGCCACCAGTGATTTCAGGGCAAACTCCTACAATGAGCAGTTCTTC; CDR3aa: CATSDFRANSYNEQFF; v_gene: TRBV24-1; j_gene: TRBJ2-1; abundance: .; d_gene: .
CDR3nt: TGTGCCTACCAAAAGACAGGACAGCCCCAGCATTTT; CDR3aa: CAYQKTGQPQHF; v_gene: TRBV30; j_gene: TRBJ1-5; abundance: .; d_gene: .
CDR3nt: TGTGCCAGCAGCTTTGGTCCGGGACAGAGAAGCTCCTATAATTCACCCCTCCACTTT; CDR3aa: CASSFGPGQRSSYNSPLHF; v_gene: TRBV5-5; j_gene: TRBJ1-6; abundance: .; d_gene: TRBD1
CDR3nt: TGTGCCAGCGGCCTGGCCCCCGCTTCTGGGGCCAACGTCCTGACTTTC; CDR3aa: CASGLAPASGANVLTF; v_gene: TRBV4-2; j_gene: TRBJ2-6; abundance: .; d_gene: .
CDR3nt: TGCAGCGTTGAAGATCCTAGACAGGGTTCCGACAATGAGCAGTTCTTC; CDR3aa: CSVEDPRQGSDNEQFF; v_gene: TRBV29-1; j_gene: TRBJ2-1; abundance: .; d_gene: TRBD1
CDR3nt: TGTGCCAGCAGCGTTACAGGGGCCGGCACTGAAGCTTTCTTT; CDR3aa: CASSVTGAGTEAFF; v_gene: TRBV9; j_gene: TRBJ1-1; abundance: .; d_gene: TRBD1
CDR3nt: TGTGCCAGCAGCCCTGACAGGGCCTATGGCTACACCTTC; CDR3aa: CASSPDRAYGYTF; v_gene: TRBV7-9; j_gene: TRBJ1-2; abundance: .; d_gene: TRBD1
CDR3nt: TGCGCCAGCAGCTTGGGCCCTAGCTCCTACAATGAGCAGTTCTTC; CDR3aa: CASSLGPSSYNEQFF; v_gene: TRBV5-1; j_gene: TRBJ2-1; abundance: .; d_gene: .
CDR3nt: TGTGCCAGCAGGGGGTGGGACAGGGGTAACTATGGCTACACCTTC; CDR3aa: CASRGWDRGNYGYTF; v_gene: TRBV9; j_gene: TRBJ1-2; abundance: .; d_gene: TRBD1
CDR3nt: TGTGCCTGGGGACTAGCGGATGATGCCACAGATACGCAGTATTTT; CDR3aa: CAWGLADDATDTQYF; v_gene: TRBV30; j_gene: TRBJ2-3; abundance: .; d_gene: TRBD2
CDR3nt: TGCGCCAGCAGCGTATGGACAGGAGACGGGGAGCTGTTTTTT; CDR3aa: CASSVWTGDGELFF; v_gene: TRBV5-1; j_gene: TRBJ2-2; abundance: .; d_gene: TRBD1
CDR3nt: TGTGCCAGCAGCTGGGGGACAGTTACCTACGAGCAGTACTTC; CDR3aa: CASSWGTVTYEQYF; v_gene: TRBV5-6; j_gene: TRBJ2-7; abundance: .; d_gene: TRBD1
CDR3nt: TGTGCCAGCAGCCACCCGCGGGACTATGGAATAGATACGCAGTATTTT; CDR3aa: CASSHPRDYGIDTQYF; v_gene: TRBV3-1/TRBV3-2; j_gene: TRBJ2-3; abundance: .; d_gene: TRBD2
CDR3nt: TGTGCCAGCAGTTCACAGGCGAACACCGGGGAGCTGTTTTTT; CDR3aa: CASSSQANTGELFF; v_gene: TRBV27; j_gene: TRBJ2-2; abundance: .; d_gene: .
CDR3nt: TGTGCCAGCTCACCTCTAGAAACCACTGAAGCTTTCTTT; CDR3aa: CASSPLETTEAFF; v_gene: TRBV18; j_gene: TRBJ1-1; abundance: few; d_gene: .
CDR3nt: TGTGCCAGCAGCCCTGCTGACTCGTTGAGTGGCTACACCTTC; CDR3aa: CASSPADSLSGYTF; v_gene: TRBV7-9; j_gene: TRBJ1-2; abundance: .; d_gene: .
CDR3nt: TGCGCCAGCAGCCAAGATCCGTTCCGAACAGGGCGTAACACTGAAGCTTTCTTT; CDR3aa: CASSQDPFRTGRNTEAFF; v_gene: TRBV4-1; j_gene: TRBJ1-1; abundance: .; d_gene: .
CDR3nt: TGTGCCAGCTCACCGCGCGGACAGCTTATAAATGAAAAACTGTTTTTT; CDR3aa: CASSPRGQLINEKLFF; v_gene: TRBV18; j_gene: TRBJ1-4; abundance: .; d_gene: .
CDR3nt: TGCGCCAGCAGGGAACAGGGTTGGGTAAACTATGGCTACACCTTC; CDR3aa: CASREQGWVNYGYTF; v_gene: TRBV5-1; j_gene: TRBJ1-2; abundance: few; d_gene: .
CDR3nt: TGTGCCAGCAGTTACTCCGGGAGCTCCTATAATTCACCCCTCCACTTT; CDR3aa: CASSYSGSSYNSPLHF; v_gene: TRBV6-5; j_gene: TRBJ1-6; abundance: .; d_gene: .
CDR3nt: TGTGCCACGGGTGCGGATGGACAGCAAAATTCACCCCTCCACTTT; CDR3aa: CATGADGQQNSPLHF; v_gene: TRBV27; j_gene: TRBJ1-6; abundance: .; d_gene: .
CDR3nt: TGTGCCAGCAGCTTAATCGGGGGAATTGGCACAGATACGCAGTATTTT; CDR3aa: CASSLIGGIGTDTQYF; v_gene: TRBV7-3; j_gene: TRBJ2-3; abundance: once; d_gene: .
CDR3nt: TGTGCCTGGAGTCTCTACCAATGGGGGCCCACAGATACGCAGTATTTT; CDR3aa: CAWSLYQWGPTDTQYF; v_gene: TRBV30; j_gene: TRBJ2-3; abundance: .; d_gene: .
CDR3nt: TGTGCCAGCAGTTTCCTACAGGGCACTGAAGCTTTCTTT; CDR3aa: CASSFLQGTEAFF; v_gene: TRBV28; j_gene: TRBJ1-1; abundance: .; d_gene: .
CDR3nt: TGTGCCAGCAGTTTTGGGGCTGGCTATGGCTACACCTTC; CDR3aa: CASSFGAGYGYTF; v_gene: TRBV12-3/TRBV12-4; j_gene: TRBJ1-2; abundance: .; d_gene: .
CDR3nt: TGTGCCAGCGTCCAGGAGGACACTGAAGCTTTCTTT; CDR3aa: CASVQEDTEAFF; v_gene: TRBV2; j_gene: TRBJ1-1; abundance: .; d_gene: .
CDR3nt: TGTGCCACCAGCAGAGTATCAGGAGATACGCAGTATTTT; CDR3aa: CATSRVSGDTQYF; v_gene: TRBV15; j_gene: TRBJ2-3; abundance: .; d_gene: .
CDR3nt: TGCGCCAGCAGCCAAGAAGGGGCTAACAGGGATCGAGTGAACACCGGGGAGCTGTTTTTT; CDR3aa: CASSQEGANRDRVNTGELFF; v_gene: TRBV4-3; j_gene: TRBJ2-2; abundance: .; d_gene: .
CDR3nt: TGTGCCAGCAGTCCGCTAGCAGATACGCAGTATTTT; CDR3aa: CASSPLADTQYF; v_gene: TRBV12-3/TRBV12-4; j_gene: TRBJ2-3; abundance: .; d_gene: .
CDR3nt: TGCGCCAGCAGTGATTTGACAGCTAACTATGGCTACACCTTC; CDR3aa: CASSDLTANYGYTF; v_gene: TRBV10-2; j_gene: TRBJ1-2; abundance: .; d_gene: .
CDR3nt: TGTGCCAGCAGCTTTTCCGGGACTAGCGGCACAGATACGCAGTATTTT; CDR3aa: CASSFSGTSGTDTQYF; v_gene: TRBV7-2; j_gene: TRBJ2-3; abundance: .; d_gene: TRBD2
CDR3nt: TGTGCCAGCAGTGACCCTAGCGAGCCCTACAATGAGCAGTTCTTC; CDR3aa: CASSDPSEPYNEQFF; v_gene: TRBV6-1; j_gene: TRBJ2-1; abundance: .; d_gene: .
CDR3nt: TGCGCCAGCAGCTTGGGGAATCGGGCAGGGTCGACGAACACTGAAGCTTTCTTT; CDR3aa: CASSLGNRAGSTNTEAFF; v_gene: TRBV5-1; j_gene: TRBJ1-1; abundance: .; d_gene: .
CDR3nt: TGCGCCAGCAGCCAACGGACAGGGCCTTCCTACGAGCAGTACTTC; CDR3aa: CASSQRTGPSYEQYF; v_gene: TRBV4-1; j_gene: TRBJ2-7; abundance: once; d_gene: TRBD1
CDR3nt: TGTGCCTGGGCCCAGGGTGGCGGTCAGCCCCAGCATTTT; CDR3aa: CAWAQGGGQPQHF; v_gene: TRBV30; j_gene: TRBJ1-5; abundance: .; d_gene: .